The 30 T cell receptor beta chains below come from one sample, sequenced in a study of OX40 agonist ivuxolimab in advanced cancers. Libraries were made using the immunoSEQ multiplex PCR assay. Entries here come from immuneACCESS through TCRdb and include only in-frame sequences with V and J called. Some clones fail to appear in such tables; in the studies checked, an unresolved V gene covers under half of the shortfall, and the cause of the remainder is unknown. Counted in this sample were 98,000 or so clones; 70% to 85% of them appeared once. The ten largest make up roughly 1.5% of the sample. Sequenced material: CD4+ or CD8+ T cells sorted from blood, taken in a trial of the OX40 agonist ivuxolimab. The receptors were sampled from an adult with an advanced solid tumor such as melanoma, head and neck, liver or kidney cancer.

DNA for the CDR3: TGTGCCAGCAACAAGGGGATACGTAGCGGGAGCGCCCCAGATACGCAGTATTTT. Encoded protein: CASNKGIRSGSAPDTQYF. The chain uses TRBV7-4 and TRBJ2-3; 9 bases fit TRBD2. Germline CDR1 and CDR2: SGHVT and SQSDAQ. CDR3 size: 18 residues. Losses at the gene ends were 7 bases for V and 4 bases for J; bases not matched to a gene: 18.

V gene TRBV6-1 combines with J gene TRBJ2-7; 7 bases map to TRBD1. J lost 0 bases, V lost 11 bases, and 10 bases had no gene match. Germline V gene lookup returns CDR1 MNHNS and CDR2 SASEGT. The CDR3 contains 14 residues. The CDR3 sequence: CAALETGSSYEQYF. CDR3 in DNA: TGTGCCGCACTGGAGACAGGGAGCTCCTACGAGCAGTACTTC.

The rearrangement joins TRBV5-1 to TRBJ1-2, with 7 bases matching TRBD1. This CDR3 region has 13 residues. CDR1 and CDR2 from the germline V gene are SGHRS and YFSETQ. The J segment lost 5 bases and the V segment lost 4 bases, leaving 5 bases of the junction unmatched. The CDR3 DNA reads TGCGCCAGCAGCCCGGGACAGCTATATGGCTACACCTTC. Its protein product is CASSPGQLYGYTF.

V usage is TRBV4-2 and J usage is TRBJ1-1; D remains unclear. Trimming stripped 1 base from V and 4 bases from J, with 10 bases between. This CDR3 is 14 amino acids long. CDR1 is LGHNA and CDR2 is YNFKEQ in the germline V gene. The DNA of the CDR3 is TGTGCCAGCAGCCAAGCTAGGGCGAGCACTGAAGCTTTCTTT. Amino acid sequence: CASSQARASTEAFF.

The J gene is TRBJ2-2, the V gene TRBV4-3, with a tentative D call TRBD2 (7 bases). The V gene's germline CDR1 is LGHNA and CDR2 YSLEER. V lost 0 bases to trimming and J lost 3 bases, with 11 bases between them. CDR3 length: 16 amino acids. The CDR3 loop is CASSQEEGGYTGELFF. CDR3 coding DNA: TGCGCCAGCAGCCAAGAGGAGGGGGGGTACACCGGGGAGCTGTTTTTT.

This sequence joins TRBV29-1 and TRBJ2-7; 7 bases match TRBD2. The CDR3 is 15 residues long. In germline, CDR1 is SQVTM, CDR2 ANQGSEA. Unmatched junction bases numbered 10, after V lost 1 base and J lost 4 bases. The CDR3 loop is CSVEGGAGTLYEQYF. Written as DNA, the CDR3 is TGCAGCGTTGAAGGTGGAGCGGGGACTCTGTACGAGCAGTACTTC.

This chain uses TRBV4-1 with TRBJ1-6; D gene unclear. The CDR3 totals 17 residues. V lost 1 base and J lost 12, with 22 bases in between. Germline V lookup: CDR1 MGHRA, CDR2 YSYEKL. The CDR3 loop reads CASSQVDMGLRSGPLHF. The CDR3 DNA sequence: TGCGCCAGCAGCCAAGTGGATATGGGCCTGCGGTCGGGACCCCTCCACTTT.

The chain combines TRBV28 with TRBJ1-2, with a possible D match to TRBD1 (5 bases). V lost 5 bases and J 4 bases, leaving 14 bases between the germline ends. Per the germline V gene, CDR1 is MDHEN and CDR2 is SYDVKM. This CDR3 contains 14 residues. CDR3 sequence reads: CASSIRGRGYGYTF. Written as DNA, the CDR3 is TGTGCCAGCAGTATACGGGGCAGAGGCTATGGCTACACCTTC.

The V and J genes are TRBV11-2 and TRBJ1-1; D is uncertain. Trimming took 1 base from V and 1 from J, leaving 4 bases between them. The CDR3 extends over 13 amino acids. Germline loops: CDR1 SGHAT, CDR2 FQNNGV. CDR3: CASSLGANTEAFF. For the CDR3, the DNA is TGTGCCAGCAGCTTAGGGGCGAACACTGAAGCTTTCTTT.

A few counts support this clone. The rearrangement links TRBV7-6 to TRBJ1-1; TRBD1 might be the D (6 bases). The CDR3 runs to 15 residues. The germline V and J ends were trimmed by 3 bases and 1 base, with 12 bases remaining between them. The germline CDR1 and CDR2 sequences are SGHVS and FNYEAQ. DNA of the CDR3: TGTGCCAGCAGCTTTGGGGGGACACAGAACACTGAAGCTTTCTTT. This codes for CASSFGGTQNTEAFF. Full variable domain (rest looked up from reference TRBV7-6 and TRBJ1-1): GAGVSQSPRYKVTKRGQDVALRCDPISGHVSLYWYRQALGQGPEFLTYFNYEAQQDKSGLPNDRFSAERPEGSISTLTIQRTEQRDSAMYRCASSFGGTQNTEAFFGQGTRLTVV.

In this sample, this clone turned up a few times. The chain is built from TRBV5-5 and TRBJ1-1; TRBD1 aligns across 11 bases. CDR1 and CDR2 (germline): SGHKS, YYEKEE (reference sequence). Trimming cost V 4 bases and J 5 bases; bases outside gene matches: 7. CDR3 length: 15 amino acids. CDR3 region: CASSLGTGGWTEAFF. The CDR3 DNA sequence: TGTGCCAGCAGCCTTGGGACAGGGGGTTGGACTGAAGCTTTCTTT. Full variable domain (rest looked up from reference TRBV5-5 and TRBJ1-1): DAGVTQSPTHLIKTRGQQVTLRCSPISGHKSVSWYQQVLGQGPQFIFQYYEKEERGRGNFPDRFSARQFPNYSSELNVNALLLGDSALYLCASSLGTGGWTEAFFGQGTRLTVV.

The chain has TRBV5-4 and TRBJ2-1; no reliable D call. CDR3 length equals 12 residues. CDR1 SGHNT and CDR2 YYREEE come from the germline V gene (reference sequence). V was trimmed by 3 bases and J by 7 bases, leaving 8 bases between them. CDR3 amino acids: CASSSTFNEQFF. The DNA of the CDR3 is TGTGCCAGCAGCTCAACATTTAATGAGCAGTTCTTC. Complete variable domain (other parts from reference TRBV5-4 and TRBJ2-1): ETGVTQSPTHLIKTRGQQVTLRCSSQSGHNTVSWYQQALGQGPQFIFQYYREEENGRGNFPPRFSGLQFPNYSSELNVNALELDDSALYLCASSSTFNEQFFGPGTRLTVL.

CDR3 residues: CASAQNGGTRQETQYF. In nucleotides, the CDR3 is TGTGCCAGCGCGCAGAACGGTGGAACTCGACAAGAGACCCAGTACTTC. The rearrangement uses TRBV7-9 and TRBJ2-5; D is unclear. CDR1 is SEHNR, CDR2 FQNEAQ, per germline (reference sequence). V was cut by 8 bases and J by 2 bases, with 21 bases left in between. The CDR3 runs to 16 residues.

CDR3 residues: CASSSTGFSPGYTF. The CDR3 nucleotides read TGTGCCAGCAGCTCGACAGGATTCTCTCCTGGCTACACCTTC. The rearrangement links TRBV7-2 to TRBJ1-2; the D gene is possibly TRBD1 (6 bases). The CDR3 consists of 14 residues. Trimming shortened V by 4 bases and J by 7 bases, and 16 bases separated the two germline ends. Germline V gene lookup returns CDR1 SGHTA and CDR2 FQGNSA.

The gene calls are TRBV7-3 and TRBJ1-1; 11 bases map to TRBD1. The CDR3 length is 12 residues. Germline CDR1 SGHTA, CDR2 FQGTGA. J gave up 9 bases and V 5 bases, and 2 bases lay outside the gene matches. Written as DNA, the CDR3 is TGTGCCAGCAGCCTGGACAGGGGGCAAGCTTTCTTT. Its protein product is CASSLDRGQAFF.

The chain recombines TRBV5-1 with TRBJ2-1, with D perhaps being TRBD1 or TRBD2 (5 bases each). Germline CDR1 SGHRS, CDR2 YFSETQ. Trimming left V 0 bases short and J 6 bases short, with 13 bases between. This CDR3 comprises 15 residues. As DNA, the CDR3 is TGCGCCAGCAGCTTGGGGGGGACCACCTCCAATGAGCAGTTCTTC. Protein product: CASSLGGTTSNEQFF.

This rearrangement joins TRBV11-2 to TRBJ2-1, with D uncertain. Germline values: CDR1 SGHAT, CDR2 FQNNGV. The length of the CDR3 is 14 residues. V was cut by 0 bases and J by 2 bases, with 5 bases left in between. CDR3 region: CASSLDGTYNEQFF. Written as DNA, the CDR3 is TGTGCCAGCAGCTTAGATGGGACCTACAATGAGCAGTTCTTC.

The table lists this clone with a count of one. This chain uses TRBV5-4 with TRBJ2-2, with 7 nucleotides matching TRBD2. With 6 bases clipped from V and 6 bases from J, the junction kept 14 bases outside the gene matches. Germline V gene data show CDR1 as SGHNT and CDR2 as YYREEE (reference sequence). The CDR3 runs 16 residues. Here the CDR3 reads CASTPSGGRVAGELFF. The CDR3 DNA sequence: TGTGCCAGCACTCCCTCGGGGGGAAGGGTGGCCGGGGAGCTGTTTTTT.

J is TRBJ1-5 and V is TRBV11-2; D is perhaps TRBD1 (5 bases). The V and J ends lost 5 bases and 6 bases respectively, with 14 bases between them. The CDR3 length is 14 residues. Germline values: CDR1 SGHAT, CDR2 FQNNGV. The CDR3 loop is CASSRTTGGQPQHF. CDR3 nucleotide sequence: TGTGCCAGCAGCCGGACTACAGGCGGTCAGCCCCAGCATTTT.

This clone turned up a few times. The chain employs TRBV28 and TRBJ1-2, with D possibly matching TRBD1 (5 bases). This CDR3 comprises 17 residues. Trimming took off 5 bases at V and 8 bases at J, with 27 bases between the two ends. Germline V gives CDR1 MDHEN, CDR2 SYDVKM. DNA for the CDR3: TGTGCCAGCAGTCCACTATACCAGGGACCGAAGCCCTCAGGCTACACCTTC. Protein sequence: CASSPLYQGPKPSGYTF.

The chain uses TRBV30 and TRBJ1-1; D gene unclear. Trimming left V 5 bases short and J 10 bases short, with 20 bases between. The CDR3 extends over 13 amino acids. Germline V gives CDR1 GTSNPN, CDR2 SVGIG (reference sequence). The CDR3 DNA reads as TGTGCCTGGGGTGCGGGGTCTGTGCTTCGAGCTTTCTTT. Protein: CAWGAGSVLRAFF.

V is TRBV19 and J is TRBJ2-3; no definite D call. V lost 4 bases and J lost 0, with 11 bases in between. The CDR3 runs 15 residues. Per germline, CDR1 LNHDA and CDR2 SQIVND (reference sequence). CDR3 sequence: CASSSRSASTDTQYF. The CDR3 DNA is TGTGCCAGTAGTAGCAGGTCTGCTAGCACAGATACGCAGTATTTT.

The CDR3: CSAQPDPLINQPQHF. CDR3 DNA sequence: TGCAGCGCCCAGCCGGACCCACTAATTAATCAGCCCCAGCATTTT. This chain uses TRBV29-1 with TRBJ1-5; D unclear. Trimming pared 7 bases from V and 4 bases from J, leaving 20 bases between. The CDR3 has 15 residues. Germline CDR1 and CDR2: SQVTM and ANQGSEA. Filled out from reference TRBV29-1 and TRBJ1-5, the complete variable domain reads SAVISQKPSRDICQRGTSLTIQCQVDSQVTMMFWYRQQPGQSLTLIATANQGSEATYESGFVIDKFPISRPNLTFSTLTVSNMSPEDSSIYLCSAQPDPLINQPQHFGDGTRLSIL.

This clone was found once. The V call is TRBV9, the J call TRBJ2-5, with D perhaps being TRBD1 or TRBD2 (5 bases each). The CDR3 runs 15 residues. Trimming left V 1 base short and J 2 bases short, with 12 bases between. Looked up from germline, CDR1 is SGDLS and CDR2 is YYNGEE. Here the CDR3 DNA reads TGTGCCAGCAGCGTACGGGGCGGCAGGCAAGAGACCCAGTACTTC. Amino acids: CASSVRGGRQETQYF.

The chain recombines TRBV6-5 with TRBJ1-2; no clear D. The germline gives CDR1 MNHEY, CDR2 SVGAGI. Trimming removed 5 bases at V and 0 bases at J, with 13 bases between. The CDR3 contains 15 residues. CDR3 nucleotides: TGTGCCAGCAGTGGGGTAGCGCCTGCTAACTATGGCTACACCTTC. It encodes CASSGVAPANYGYTF.

The chain links TRBV29-1 to TRBJ2-5; perhaps TRBD2 as D (5 bases). Germline-derived CDR1 and CDR2 are SQVTM and ANQGSEA. CDR3 length equals 13 residues. The V gene lost 1 base and the J gene lost 5 bases, with 11 bases spanning the gap. CDR3 residues: CSVEAGRRETQYF. CDR3 in DNA: TGCAGCGTTGAAGCCGGACGGAGGGAGACCCAGTACTTC.

This clone was detected only once. This chain links TRBV7-3 with TRBJ2-2; D gene unclear. Germline loops: CDR1 SGHTA, CDR2 FQGTGA. V was pared by 5 bases and J by 6 bases, with 13 bases between. The CDR3 length is 14 residues. CDR3 nucleotide sequence: TGTGCCAGCAGCCTCCTCTCGCTGCCCGGGGAGCTGTTTTTT. Its protein is CASSLLSLPGELFF.

This chain links TRBV19 with TRBJ2-1; D is undetermined. Trimming shortened V by 0 bases and J by 1 base, and 10 bases separated the two germline ends. Germline lookup yields CDR1 LNHDA and CDR2 SQIVND (reference sequence). This CDR3 has 16 amino acids. CDR3 bases: TGTGCCAGTAGTATAGATCTGAGTTTGTCCTACAATGAGCAGTTCTTC. Translation: CASSIDLSLSYNEQFF.

The chain combines TRBV6-5 with TRBJ2-1; D could derive from TRBD1 or TRBD2 (5 bases each). The CDR3 loop spans 14 amino acids. V was shortened by 6 bases and J by 1 base, with 10 bases between the two germline ends. The germline V gene encodes CDR1 MNHEY and CDR2 SVGAGI. This CDR3 reads CASRTGASYNEQFF. The DNA of the CDR3 is TGTGCCAGCAGAACCGGGGCATCCTACAATGAGCAGTTCTTC.

The rearrangement links TRBV2 to TRBJ1-1; D call uncertain. This CDR3 is built from 14 residues. Trimming stripped 7 bases from V and 0 bases from J, with 12 bases between. Germline values: CDR1 SNHLY, CDR2 FYNNEI. The CDR3 sequence is CASTGDTLNTEAFF. Here the CDR3 DNA reads TGTGCCAGCACGGGTGACACACTGAACACTGAAGCTTTCTTT.